The entry below describes one T cell receptor (beta chain). The specificity of this receptor is unknown. One base away there is no much larger clone; base qualities are not given. The data stem from a study of blood T cell repertoires in COVID-19 (TCRdb year 2020). Context from the whole study: Samples from collaborators originated in the United States, Italy and Spain and spanned both the acute and convalescent phases of COVID-19. The prospective study material was composed of cDNA or gDNA derived from T cells, B-cell-depleted T cells, or PBMCs. Deeply sampled blood TCRbeta repertoires from subjects exposed to, actively infected with, or recovered from COVID-19 were included in the dataset. The repertoires were released in a freely available public database meant as a resource for research on the immune response to SARS-CoV-2. The samples were drawn from two sources: the first 160 participants of the ongoing ImmuneRACE study, and 1,200 or so subjects contributed by 6 global collaborators. Nearly every sample came with metadata listing a de-identified subject ID, COVID-19 status, age in years and sex. Where available, HLA class I and class II types were taken from metadata supplied by the sample provider and were not determined by assay-based typing.

At one collaborating source in Seattle, patients were enrolled during active infection and were followed longitudinally through the course of disease. Each collaborating institution followed its own protocols to collect whole blood in K2EDTA tubes. For TCRbeta analysis, collaborators shipped samples as frozen whole blood, isolated PBMCs, or DNA extracted from either of those sample types. The immunoSEQ Assay, a bias-controlled multiplex PCR, was used to amplify TCRbeta CDR3 regions from genomic DNA. Per the original workflow: The number of nucleated cells in each sample was estimated from the amplification of reference gene primers within the assay. To quantify the absolute abundance of each unique TCRbeta CDR3 rearrangement, sequence reads were collapsed and filtered. For each sample, productive Simpson clonality was calculated by taking the square root of Simpson's diversity index across productive rearrangements. Drawn from immuneACCESS, this table holds only the in-frame rearrangements with V and J called that TCRdb kept. Clones are partly lost; checked studies trace under half to an unresolved V gene and leave the rest unexplained. Clone size and the V and J calls come from that table; the DNA yielded D and trimming. The sample includes about 130,000 clones, with over 85% observed a single time. The ten top clones hold less than 5% of the sample.

Points the paper makes about the study in general: The quantity of clinical and demographic metadata differed by source and by participant and was supplied without curation.

The material sequenced was peripheral blood. The receptor was isolated from a man aged 55 to 70 with COVID-19, enrolled during active disease.

The bases read TGTGCCAGCAGCCCACAGGGGGATACGCAGTATTTT. This yields the protein CASSPQGDTQYF. Recombination joined TRBV3-1 (or the pseudogene TRBV3-2) with TRBJ2-3; a stretch of 7 junction bases matches TRBD1. Trimmed from V: 4 bases; trimmed from J: 6 bases; junction bases lacking a gene match: 1. The germline V gene (reference sequence) yields LGHDT for CDR1 and YNNKEL for CDR2. Spanning cysteine to phenylalanine, the CDR3 consists of 12 amino acids. The entry retains the CDR3 DNA only, 36 bases that are in frame from base 1.